This TCR beta chain was sequenced in a study of early T cells in non-severe SARS-CoV-2 infection. This clonotype occurred many times. TCRdb re-called the 5' RACE reads with MiXCR, one entry per CDR3 protein. The sample yields tens of thousands of distinct CDR3 sequences, more than 9% seen once. Germline values: CDR1 KGHSH, CDR2 LQKENI. CDR3 length equals 13 residues. Trimming shortened V by 3 bases and J by 5 bases, and 10 bases separated the two germline ends. This receptor was identified in an adult who was a healthcare worker with PCR-confirmed SARS-CoV-2 infection or an uninfected control (not recorded which). Material: whole blood. The J gene is TRBJ1-1, the V gene TRBV18, with D maybe TRBD1 (5 bases). The CDR3 sequence: CASSPGEGTEAFF. For the CDR3, the DNA is TGTGCCAGCTCACCTGGAGAGGGGACTGAAGCTTTCTTT.